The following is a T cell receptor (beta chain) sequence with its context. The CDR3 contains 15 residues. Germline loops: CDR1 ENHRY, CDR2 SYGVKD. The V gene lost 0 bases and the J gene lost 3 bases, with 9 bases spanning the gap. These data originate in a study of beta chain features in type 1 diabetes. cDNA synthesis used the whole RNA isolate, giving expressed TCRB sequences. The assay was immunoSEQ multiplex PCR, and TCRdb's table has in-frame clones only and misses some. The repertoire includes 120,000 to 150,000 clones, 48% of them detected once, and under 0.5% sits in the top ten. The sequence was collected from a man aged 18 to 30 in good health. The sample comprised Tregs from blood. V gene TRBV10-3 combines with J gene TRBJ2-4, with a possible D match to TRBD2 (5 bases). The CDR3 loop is CAISESRSGKNIQYF. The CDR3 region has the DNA TGTGCCATCAGTGAGTCGAGAAGCGGCAAAAACATTCAGTACTTC.